Below are 13 T cell receptor beta chains sequenced from a single sample in a study of T cells in women clearing cervical HPV infection. The data were produced by immunoSEQ multiplex PCR, yet TCRdb's version contains in-frame clones alone and is incomplete. The sample table sets out about 41,000 clones. The sequencing sample was made of blood buffy coat. These receptors originate from a woman between 18 and 69 years old with a cervical HPV16 infection that either progressed to CIN3+ or cleared (not recorded which).

A note on this clone: The read gets to within 3 residues of the CDR3 end, and the germline J gene fills in the rest. V and J are TRBV7-9 and TRBJ2-1, with 7 bases that match TRBD1. Germline CDR1 reads SEHNR; CDR2 reads FQNEAQ (reference sequence). The CDR3 totals 14 residues. Losses at the gene ends were 5 bases for V and 4 bases for J; bases not matched to a gene: 5. The CDR3 sequence is CASSVGQAYNEQFF. The sequenced part of the CDR3 DNA is TGTGCCAGCAGCGTCGGACAGGCTTACAATGAG.

On this clone itself: Sequencing ends 3 residues short of the CDR3 end; the germline J gene provides the rest. The V gene is TRBV28, the J gene TRBJ1-3, with D possibly matching TRBD1 (6 bases). V was clipped by 6 bases and J by 0 bases, with 15 bases between them. This CDR3 has 16 residues. From germline, CDR1 is MDHEN and CDR2 SYDVKM. The part of the CDR3 DNA that was read is TGTGCCAGCAGCCCCTTTCGGACAGCCTCTGGAAACACC. Its protein product is CASSPFRTASGNT. The complete CDR3 protein is CASSPFRTASGNTIYF. Looking up the rest from reference TRBV28 and TRBJ1-3 gives the full variable domain: DVKVTQSSRYLVKRTGEKVFLECVQDMDHENMFWYRQDPGLGLRLIYFSYDVKMKEKGDIPEGYSVSREKKERFSLILESASTNQTSMYLCASSPFRTASGNTIYFGEGSWLTVV.

The CDR3 bases that were read are TGTGCCAGCCGGGACAAGAACACTGAA. It specifies CASRDKNTE. The whole CDR3 is CASRDKNTEAFF. J is TRBJ1-1 and V is TRBV19, with a tentative D call TRBD1 (6 bases). The CDR3 end falls 3 residues outside the read, so it is completed with the germline J gene. This CDR3 has 12 amino acids. Germline CDR1 is LNHDA and CDR2 is SQIVND (reference sequence). The ends were cut back, 9 bases at V and 1 base at J, with 9 bases in the middle.

Concerning this clone: Read data end 3 residues before the CDR3 end; the end is taken from the germline J gene. Other DNA sequences in the sample encode the same CDR3. The rearrangement joins TRBV28 to TRBJ1-5; D perhaps matches TRBD1 (5 bases). The germline V and J ends were trimmed by 3 bases and 2 bases, with 11 bases remaining between them. Germline assignment: CDR1 MDHEN and CDR2 SYDVKM. The CDR3 runs 15 residues. The CDR3 DNA, read in part, is TGTGCCAGCAGTTTCCCCAGGGTTGGCAATCAGCCC. As protein: CASSFPRVGNQP. The whole CDR3 sequence is CASSFPRVGNQPQHF.

Remarks on this clone: The read stops 3 residues short of the end of the CDR3; the missing end is completed from the germline J gene. This chain links TRBV30 with TRBJ1-1; weak D call: TRBD1 (6 bases). Germline CDR1 reads GTSNPN; CDR2 reads SVGIG (reference sequence). The V and J ends lost 5 bases and 3 bases respectively, with 13 bases between them. The CDR3 extends over 13 amino acids. The sequenced part of the CDR3 DNA is TGTGCCTGGCAAACGGACAGATACACTGAA. It encodes CAWQTDRYTE. From start to end, the CDR3 is CAWQTDRYTEAFF.

Comments on this clone: The CDR3 extends 3 residues past the end of the read, so its final part is completed from the germline J gene. The V gene is TRBV7-9, the J gene TRBJ2-3, with 10 nucleotides matching TRBD1. In germline, CDR1 is SEHNR, CDR2 FQNEAQ (reference sequence). CDR3 length: 15 residues. The V gene end was trimmed by 5 bases and the J gene end by 5 bases; junction bases not matched to a gene: 7. The sequenced CDR3 bases are TGTGCCAGCAGCATCCGACAGGGGGCGGGAGATACG. Translation: CASSIRQGAGDT. The whole CDR3 is CASSIRQGAGDTQYF.

To note about this clone: The read ends 3 residues before the CDR3 terminus; that terminus is restored from the germline J gene. This sequence joins TRBV2 and TRBJ1-5; 11 bases fit TRBD1. The J segment lost 6 bases and the V segment lost 6 bases, leaving 4 bases of the junction unmatched. The germline V gene encodes CDR1 SNHLY and CDR2 FYNNEI. There are 14 residues in the CDR3. CDR3 sequence reads: CASRWTGGSQPQHF. CDR3 DNA (partial): TGTGCCAGCAGATGGACAGGGGGCAGTCAGCCC. The whole variable domain, remainder taken from reference TRBV2 and TRBJ1-5, is EPEVTQTPSHQVTQMGQEVILRCVPISNHLYFYWYRQILGQKVEFLVSFYNNEISEKSEIFDDQFSVERPDGSNFTLKIRSTKLEDSAMYFCASRWTGGSQPQHFGDGTRLSIL.

Concerning this clone itself: The sequence runs out 3 residues before the end of the CDR3; the remainder is reconstructed from the germline J gene. The V gene is TRBV7-9, the J gene TRBJ2-1; 10 positions match TRBD2. The V segment lost 3 bases and the J segment 8 bases; nucleotides outside the gene matches: 7. The CDR3 spans 15 residues. The germline gives CDR1 SEHNR, CDR2 FQNEAQ (reference sequence). Incomplete CDR3 DNA: TGTGCCAGCAGCTTCGGCCTAGCGGGAGAGGATGAG. Protein sequence: CASSFGLAGEDE. The complete CDR3 sequence is CASSFGLAGEDEQFF.

A note on this clone: The CDR3 extends 3 residues past the end of the read, so its final part is completed from the germline J gene. The rearrangement uses TRBV20-1 and TRBJ2-1; 10 nucleotides line up with TRBD2. This CDR3 comprises 15 residues. V shed 3 bases, J shed 9 bases, and the junction held 11 bases outside the gene matches. The V gene's germline CDR1 is DFQATT and CDR2 SNEGSKA (reference sequence). The sequenced CDR3 bases are TGCAGTGCTAGGAGACCCTCGGAGCGGGGGGGTGAG. As protein: CSARRPSERGGE. The whole CDR3 sequence is CSARRPSERGGEQFF.

As regards this clone: The read terminates 3 residues ahead of where the CDR3 ends, so the germline J gene completes it. The chain joins TRBV7-6 to TRBJ1-1; perhaps TRBD1 as D (6 bases). V was clipped by 3 bases and J by 0 bases, with 8 bases between them. The CDR3 is 14 amino acids. Germline V gene lookup returns CDR1 SGHVS and CDR2 FNYEAQ. The CDR3 bases that were read are TGTGCCAGCAGCTTGGGGGCTCTGAACACTGAA. It yields the protein CASSLGALNTE. The whole CDR3 sequence is CASSLGALNTEAFF.

As regards this clone: The CDR3 end is not reached by the read, which stops 3 residues before it; the germline J gene fills it in. The gene calls are TRBV5-1 and TRBJ2-1; 9 bases agree with TRBD2. V lost 9 bases, J lost 8 bases, and 15 bases stayed unmatched. This CDR3 contains 15 residues. From germline, CDR1 is SGHRS and CDR2 YFSETQ. The CDR3 protein is CAIRRAGGPKDEQFF. Incomplete CDR3 DNA: TGCGCCATCCGGAGGGCGGGGGGGCCCAAGGATGAG.

As concerns this clone: The read gets to within 3 residues of the CDR3 end, and the germline J gene fills in the rest. V usage is TRBV12-3 or TRBV12-4 and J usage is TRBJ1-1, with D possibly TRBD1 on 5 matching bases. The CDR3 is 15 residues long. Trimming took off 8 bases at V and 4 bases at J, with 20 bases between the two ends. The part of the CDR3 DNA that was read is TGTGCCAGCCTTACCACCGGGACTGGCGCCACTGAA. This translates into CASLTTGTGATE. The whole CDR3 sequence is CASLTTGTGATEAFF.

Comments on this clone: Read data end 3 residues before the CDR3 end; the end is taken from the germline J gene. The rearrangement joins TRBV2 to TRBJ2-1; 10 nucleotides agree with TRBD1. The CDR3 runs to 15 residues. Germline V gene sequence: CDR1 SNHLY, CDR2 FYNNEI. Unmatched junction bases numbered 10, after V lost 5 bases and J lost 9 bases. CDR3 amino acids: CASSFNDRGLGEQFF. The part of the CDR3 DNA that was read is TGTGCCAGCAGTTTTAACGACAGGGGGCTAGGTGAG.